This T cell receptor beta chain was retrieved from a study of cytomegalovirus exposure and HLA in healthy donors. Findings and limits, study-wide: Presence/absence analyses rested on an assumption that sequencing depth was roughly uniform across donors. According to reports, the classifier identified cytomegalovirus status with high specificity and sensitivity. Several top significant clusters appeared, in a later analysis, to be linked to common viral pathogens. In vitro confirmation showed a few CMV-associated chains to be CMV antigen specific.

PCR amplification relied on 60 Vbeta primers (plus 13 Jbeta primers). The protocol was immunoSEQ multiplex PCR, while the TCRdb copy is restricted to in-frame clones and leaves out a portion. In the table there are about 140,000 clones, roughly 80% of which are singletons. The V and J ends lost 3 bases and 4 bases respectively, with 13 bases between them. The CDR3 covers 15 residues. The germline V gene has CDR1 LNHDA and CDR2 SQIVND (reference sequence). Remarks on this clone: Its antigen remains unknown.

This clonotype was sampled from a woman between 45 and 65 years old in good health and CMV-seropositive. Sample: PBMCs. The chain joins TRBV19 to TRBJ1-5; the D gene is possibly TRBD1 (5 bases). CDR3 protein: CASSMRRQINQPQHF. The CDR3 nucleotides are TGTGCCAGTAGTATGAGGAGACAGATAAATCAGCCCCAGCATTTT. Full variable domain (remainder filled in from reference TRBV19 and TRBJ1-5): DGGITQSPKYLFRKEGQNVTLSCEQNLNHDAMYWYRQDPGQGLRLIYYSQIVNDFQKGDIAEGYSVSREKKESFPLTVTSAQKNPTAFYLCASSMRRQINQPQHFGDGTRLSIL.